This is a list of T cell receptor beta chains from one sample in a study of OX40 agonist ivuxolimab in advanced cancers. The assay was immunoSEQ multiplex PCR, and TCRdb's table has in-frame clones only and misses some. The data show about 70,000 clones, about four fifths seen once. The material sequenced was CD4+ or CD8+ T cells sorted from blood, taken in a trial of the OX40 agonist ivuxolimab. These receptor sequences come from an adult with an advanced solid tumor such as melanoma, head and neck, liver or kidney cancer. Both conserved end residues are part of each CDR3. D genes are given only for firm matches. Size values are once, few and many counts, or a class for expanded clones, and some rows have none.

CDR3aa: CATSRGYDGNNYGYTF
CDR3nt: TGTGCCACCAGCAGAGGTTACGACGGGAATAACTATGGCTACACCTTC
d_gene: .
j_gene: TRBJ1-2
abundance: .
v_gene: TRBV15

CDR3aa: CASSLAAGTRMNTEAFF
CDR3nt: TGCGCCAGCAGCTTGGCGGCCGGGACAAGAATGAACACTGAAGCTTTCTTT
d_gene: .
j_gene: TRBJ1-1
abundance: many
v_gene: TRBV5-1

CDR3aa: CAWSMTLPPSPRNYGYTF
CDR3nt: TGTGCCTGGAGTATGACCCTTCCGCCCAGCCCCCGCAACTATGGCTACACCTTC
d_gene: .
j_gene: TRBJ1-2
abundance: .
v_gene: TRBV30

CDR3aa: CASSQGTSGGGETQYF
CDR3nt: TGTGCCAGCAGCCAAGGGACTAGCGGGGGTGGTGAGACCCAGTACTTC
d_gene: TRBD2
j_gene: TRBJ2-5
abundance: .
v_gene: TRBV4-2

CDR3aa: CASNTHSGANVLTF
CDR3nt: TGTGCCAGCAATACACACTCTGGGGCCAACGTCCTGACTTTC
d_gene: .
j_gene: TRBJ2-6
abundance: .
v_gene: TRBV6-5

CDR3aa: CASGEPYEQYF
CDR3nt: TGTGCCTCCGGGGAACCCTACGAGCAGTACTTC
d_gene: .
j_gene: TRBJ2-7
abundance: .
v_gene: TRBV10-3

CDR3aa: CASSLERGFGEKLFF
CDR3nt: TGTGCCAGCAGCTTAGAACGAGGGTTTGGTGAAAAACTGTTTTTT
d_gene: .
j_gene: TRBJ1-4
abundance: .
v_gene: TRBV7-2

CDR3aa: CASSLRQDTEAFF
CDR3nt: TGTGCCAGCAGTCTAAGACAAGACACTGAAGCTTTCTTT
d_gene: .
j_gene: TRBJ1-1
abundance: .
v_gene: TRBV6-1

CDR3aa: CASSDSGGTKNIQYF
CDR3nt: TGTGCCAGCAGTGATAGCGGGGGGACCAAAAACATTCAGTACTTC
d_gene: TRBD2
j_gene: TRBJ2-4
abundance: few
v_gene: TRBV2

CDR3aa: CASSYTPPDRHYGYTF
CDR3nt: TGTGCCAGCAGTTACACCCCGCCGGATAGGCACTATGGCTACACCTTC
d_gene: .
j_gene: TRBJ1-2
abundance: .
v_gene: TRBV6-5

CDR3aa: CATSRQGDTEAFF
CDR3nt: TGTGCCACCAGCAGACAGGGTGACACTGAAGCTTTCTTT
d_gene: .
j_gene: TRBJ1-1
abundance: .
v_gene: TRBV15

CDR3aa: CASPTSGGNQETQYF
CDR3nt: TGCGCCAGCCCGACTAGCGGGGGGAACCAAGAGACCCAGTACTTC
d_gene: TRBD2
j_gene: TRBJ2-5
abundance: medium-sized
v_gene: TRBV10-1

CDR3aa: CASSISQGNYEQYF
CDR3nt: TGTGCCAGTAGTATCTCTCAGGGAAACTACGAGCAGTACTTC
d_gene: .
j_gene: TRBJ2-7
abundance: .
v_gene: TRBV19

CDR3aa: CSVEGLAGKTQYF
CDR3nt: TGCAGCGTTGAAGGCCTAGCGGGGAAGACCCAGTACTTC
d_gene: TRBD2
j_gene: TRBJ2-5
abundance: .
v_gene: TRBV29-1

CDR3aa: CASSPTLGGRTEAFF
CDR3nt: TGTGCCAGCAGCCCCACCCTGGGGGGGCGCACTGAAGCTTTCTTT
d_gene: .
j_gene: TRBJ1-1
abundance: .
v_gene: TRBV9

CDR3aa: CASSLGTGQAQDTQYF
CDR3nt: TGTGCCAGCAGCCTTGGAACGGGACAGGCGCAGGATACGCAGTATTTT
d_gene: TRBD1
j_gene: TRBJ2-3
abundance: .
v_gene: TRBV7-8

CDR3aa: CASSFGIFNSPLHF
CDR3nt: TGTGCCAGCAGCTTCGGGATATTTAATTCACCCCTCCACTTT
d_gene: .
j_gene: TRBJ1-6
abundance: .
v_gene: TRBV6-1

CDR3aa: CASKRTRAQETQYF
CDR3nt: TGTGCCAGTAAGAGGACAAGGGCTCAAGAGACCCAGTACTTC
d_gene: .
j_gene: TRBJ2-5
abundance: .
v_gene: TRBV19

CDR3aa: CASSYKGRGRGTQYF
CDR3nt: TGTGCCAGCAGTTACAAAGGCAGGGGGCGTGGGACCCAGTACTTC
d_gene: TRBD1
j_gene: TRBJ2-5
abundance: .
v_gene: TRBV6-5